The 31 T cell receptor beta chains presented below share a single source sample, sequenced in a study of shared clonotypes between healthy human individuals. Some clones are missing from TCRdb's copy, which holds only in-frame ones; the method was immunoSEQ multiplex PCR. The sample contains over 2,000,000 clones, 90% to 95% of which appear only once. Naive CD8 cells were CD45RO-negative, positively selected for CCR7, excluding terminally differentiated effector memory CD45RA+ cells. Specimen: naive CD8+ T cells from PBMCs. The receptors were sampled from a man between 18 and 35 years old in good health. Some clones in this sample may be carry-over from other donors' samples.

The chain employs TRBV7-9 and TRBJ2-7; D unresolved. The CDR3 length is 12 residues. Trimming pared 2 bases from V and 6 bases from J, leaving 8 bases between. Germline lookup yields CDR1 SEHNR and CDR2 FQNEAQ (reference sequence). The CDR3 DNA reads as TGTGCCAGCAGCTTATTAGGGCCCGAGCAGTACTTC. Protein sequence: CASSLLGPEQYF.

The chain couples TRBV9 to TRBJ2-7; D gene uncertain. V lost 0 bases and J lost 1, with 11 bases in between. CDR1 SGDLS and CDR2 YYNGEE come from the germline V gene. This CDR3 has 15 residues. Written as DNA, the CDR3 is TGTGCCAGCAGCGTAGACGATTTTCTTTCCTACGAGCAGTACTTC. Translated, it gives CASSVDDFLSYEQYF.

V is TRBV4-3 and J is TRBJ1-3, with D perhaps TRBD1 (5 bases). Germline V gives CDR1 LGHNA, CDR2 YSLEER. The ends were cut back, 4 bases at V and 0 bases at J, with 16 bases in the middle. This CDR3 is 17 amino acids long. CDR3 region: CASSPRWGVTSGNTIYF. The CDR3 bases are TGCGCCAGCAGCCCCCGGTGGGGCGTTACCTCTGGAAACACCATATATTTT.

Comments on this clone: A much larger clone is a single base away; this may be a read error. This sample also contains other DNA sequences that code for the same CDR3. The chain employs TRBV27 and TRBJ1-1, with D unresolved. CDR1 is MNHEY and CDR2 is SMNVEV in the germline V gene (reference sequence). V lost 3 bases to trimming and J lost 0 bases, with 5 bases between them. This CDR3 region has 13 residues. CDR3 in DNA: TGTGCCAGCAGTTTTTCGGTGAACACTGAAGCTTTCTTT. Protein: CASSFSVNTEAFF.

A word on this clone: This specimen includes other DNA sequences encoding the same CDR3. V and J are TRBV27 and TRBJ2-7, with 9 bases fitting TRBD1. Germline V gene lookup returns CDR1 MNHEY and CDR2 SMNVEV (reference sequence). This CDR3 is built from 14 residues. V dropped 3 bases and J dropped 4; count of bases not matched to a gene: 4. CDR3: CASSLGTGFYEQYF. DNA for the CDR3: TGTGCCAGCAGTTTGGGGACAGGGTTTTACGAGCAGTACTTC.

A remark on this clone: Other DNA sequences in the same sample also yield this CDR3. The chain combines TRBV5-1 with TRBJ1-2; no reliable D call. V lost 0 bases and J lost 2, with 8 bases in between. This CDR3 spans 14 amino acids. CDR1 is SGHRS, CDR2 YFSETQ, per germline. CDR3 DNA: TGCGCCAGCAGCTTGGATGTAGGAAACTATGGCTACACCTTC. Translated, it gives CASSLDVGNYGYTF.

This CDR3 reads CASSDYLEVTSYEQYF. The CDR3 bases are TGCGCCAGCAGTGATTACCTGGAGGTCACCTCCTACGAGCAGTACTTC. The rearrangement uses TRBV10-2 and TRBJ2-7; D perhaps matches TRBD2 (5 bases). This CDR3 comprises 16 residues. Trimming took 3 bases from V and 0 from J, leaving 15 bases between them. CDR1 and CDR2 from the germline V gene are WSHSY and SAAADI.

The DNA for the CDR3 is TGTGCCAGCAGCTTGGGGCAATGGAAGGGCGAGCAGTACTTC. Its protein is CASSLGQWKGEQYF. This rearrangement joins TRBV5-4 to TRBJ2-7, with D hard to call. V was trimmed by 0 bases and J by 6 bases, leaving 13 bases between them. Germline V lookup: CDR1 SGHNT, CDR2 YYREEE (reference sequence). The CDR3 runs 14 residues.

V gene TRBV28 combines with J gene TRBJ1-2, with D perhaps matching TRBD1 (6 bases). Germline values: CDR1 MDHEN, CDR2 SYDVKM. Trimming removed 8 bases at V and 0 bases at J, with 16 bases between. CDR3 length equals 15 residues. The CDR3 DNA is TGTGCCAGCCGGGATCACGGACAGACTAACTATGGCTACACCTTC. It translates to CASRDHGQTNYGYTF.

J is TRBJ2-6 and V is TRBV4-2, with 9 bases lining up with TRBD1. V lost 5 bases, J lost 0 bases, and 8 bases stayed unmatched. This CDR3 has 18 residues. Germline assignment: CDR1 LGHNA and CDR2 YNFKEQ. CDR3 DNA: TGTGCCAGCAGCGTCCGGGACAGGGATTCCTCTGGGGCCAACGTCCTGACTTTC. Its protein is CASSVRDRDSSGANVLTF.

As regards this clone: The same CDR3 can be traced to other DNA sequences in this sample. CDR3 coding DNA: TGCAGCGTCTTGCAAGCTAACACCGGGGAGCTGTTTTTT. This translates into CSVLQANTGELFF. This chain joins TRBV29-1 and TRBJ2-2, with D hard to call. Germline V gene data show CDR1 as SQVTM and CDR2 as ANQGSEA. The ends were cut back, 6 bases at V and 2 bases at J, with 10 bases in the middle. The CDR3 has 13 amino acids.

This clone was counted a few times. The chain is built from TRBV30 and TRBJ1-2; D is undetermined. The CDR3 covers 12 residues. Germline V gene sequence: CDR1 GTSNPN, CDR2 SVGIG (reference sequence). The germline V and J ends were trimmed by 0 bases and 6 bases, with 8 bases remaining between them. CDR3 nucleotides: TGTGCCTGGAGTGTAATCCGACATGGCTACACCTTC. This encodes CAWSVIRHGYTF. Complete variable domain (other parts from reference TRBV30 and TRBJ1-2): SQTIHQWPATLVQPVGSPLSLECTVEGTSNPNLYWYRQAAGRGLQLLFYSVGIGQISSEVPQNLSASRPQDRQFILSSKKLLLSDSGFYLCAWSVIRHGYTFGSGTRLTVV.

On this clone: A junction boundary mismatches the germline segment, possibly from a read error. The rearrangement joins TRBV19 to TRBJ1-1; D perhaps matches TRBD1 (6 bases). The germline CDR1 and CDR2 sequences are LNHDA and SQIVND (reference sequence). The CDR3 is 11 amino acids. The DNA of the CDR3 is TGTGCCAGTAGGACTGGCCAGGGGACCCTGTTT. Translation gives CASRTGQGTLF.

The CDR3 sequence: CASSSTGGTGYTF. In DNA form, the CDR3 reads TGTGCCAGCAGTTCCACAGGGGGTACCGGCTACACCTTC. The V and J genes are TRBV27 and TRBJ1-2, with 8 bases matching TRBD1. The germline gives CDR1 MNHEY, CDR2 SMNVEV (reference sequence). This CDR3 spans 13 amino acids. V was clipped by 4 bases and J by 8 bases; unmatched bases: 6.

This clone was seen a single time. The V gene is TRBV11-2, the J gene TRBJ2-3, with D hard to call. The CDR3 has 14 residues. Trimming shortened V by 5 bases and J by 0 bases, and 9 bases separated the two germline ends. Germline V gene data show CDR1 as SGHAT and CDR2 as FQNNGV. CDR3 region: CASSIELSTDTQYF. In DNA, the CDR3 is TGTGCCAGCAGCATCGAGCTCAGCACAGATACGCAGTATTTT.

CDR3 sequence (DNA): TGTGCCACGCCCCCGGGGCCGACGGCAAAATATGGCTACACCTTC. It specifies CATPPGPTAKYGYTF. This rearrangement joins TRBV2 to TRBJ1-2; the D gene is possibly TRBD1 (5 bases). This CDR3 has 15 amino acids. The V gene's germline CDR1 is SNHLY and CDR2 FYNNEI. V lost 10 bases and J lost 5, with 23 bases in between.

This rearrangement joins TRBV28 to TRBJ1-2; D is possibly TRBD1 (5 bases). The CDR3 covers 13 residues. V dropped 6 bases and J dropped 3 bases, with 11 bases sitting between them. Germline CDR1 is MDHEN and CDR2 is SYDVKM. CDR3 coding DNA: TGTGCCAGCAGGAGGGACGGTGACTATGGCTACACCTTC. Translated: CASRRDGDYGYTF.

V usage is TRBV7-9 and J usage is TRBJ1-5; possibly TRBD1 for D (5 bases). Germline CDR1 is SEHNR and CDR2 is FQNEAQ (reference sequence). The CDR3 is 16 residues long. Deletions cut 4 bases from V and 0 bases from J, with 13 bases between. The CDR3 nucleotides read TGTGCCAGCAGCTCCGGAGGGGATTATAGCAATCAGCCCCAGCATTTT. Its protein product is CASSSGGDYSNQPQHF.

The rearrangement uses TRBV7-9 and TRBJ1-5, with D perhaps TRBD1 (5 bases). Germline CDR1 is SEHNR and CDR2 is FQNEAQ (reference sequence). V lost 5 bases, J lost 0 bases, and 11 bases lay in between. The CDR3 is made up of 15 amino acids. CDR3 nucleotides: TGTGCCAGCAGCCCGGGGGATTATAGCAATCAGCCCCAGCATTTT. It translates to CASSPGDYSNQPQHF.

The gene calls are TRBV27 and TRBJ2-3, with no clear D. Trimming stripped 1 base from V and 4 bases from J, with 6 bases between. The CDR3 totals 13 residues. Germline CDR1 and CDR2: MNHEY and SMNVEV (reference sequence). CDR3 bases: TGTGCCAGCAGTTTATTACCACCAGATACGCAGTATTTT. It yields the protein CASSLLPPDTQYF.

This chain connects TRBV11-2 to TRBJ2-2; 9 bases map to TRBD2. This CDR3 is 19 amino acids long. V was clipped by 5 bases and J by 3 bases; unmatched bases: 16. Germline V gene sequence: CDR1 SGHAT, CDR2 FQNNGV. CDR3 in amino acids: CASSQSLAGSLWDTGELFF. For the CDR3, the DNA is TGTGCCAGCAGCCAGTCCCTAGCGGGATCGCTCTGGGACACCGGGGAGCTGTTTTTT.

About this clone: It may be a read error: a sequence one base away is much more abundant. In the same sample, other DNA sequences code for this CDR3. CDR3 nucleotides: TGTGCCAGCAGCTTTGGACAGACCTACGAGCAGTACTTC. Translated, it gives CASSFGQTYEQYF. This chain connects TRBV7-9 to TRBJ2-7, with a possible D match to TRBD1 (6 bases). The CDR3 is 13 residues long. Germline V gives CDR1 SEHNR, CDR2 FQNEAQ (reference sequence). V lost 3 bases, J lost 2 bases, and 8 bases lay in between.

This clone was counted a single time. This chain links TRBV28 with TRBJ2-7, with D perhaps given as TRBD1 or TRBD2 (5 bases each). The CDR3 consists of 15 residues. Trimming cost V 3 bases and J 5 bases, with 17 bases left between them. In germline, CDR1 is MDHEN, CDR2 SYDVKM. CDR3 nucleotide sequence: TGTGCCAGCAGTTTCTCGGGGCTGGGGACCGACGAGCAGTACTTC. Its protein product is CASSFSGLGTDEQYF.

This clone has only one observation. The chain carries TRBV7-9 and TRBJ1-2; TRBD1 is a possible D gene (6 bases). There are 14 residues in the CDR3. The ends were cut back, 1 base at V and 8 bases at J, with 14 bases in the middle. Germline V gives CDR1 SEHNR, CDR2 FQNEAQ (reference sequence). The CDR3 nucleotides read TGTGCCAGCAGCTTAGGGACAGCCGGTTTAGGCTACACCTTC. Its protein is CASSLGTAGLGYTF.

The chain links TRBV19 to TRBJ2-3; no clear D. Germline CDR1 and CDR2: LNHDA and SQIVND (reference sequence). This CDR3 comprises 15 residues. Trimming took 3 bases from V and 3 from J, leaving 13 bases between them. The CDR3 nucleotides are TGTGCCAGTAGTATGAGACAAGGTACGACAGATACGCAGTATTTT. It translates to CASSMRQGTTDTQYF.

The chain joins TRBV6-5 to TRBJ1-2; 10 bases map to TRBD1. Germline CDR1 is MNHEY and CDR2 is SVGAGI. V was pared by 5 bases and J by 8 bases, with 11 bases of the junction left unmatched. The CDR3 length is 15 residues. The CDR3 region is CASSPQRTGGQGYTF. The CDR3 bases are TGTGCCAGCAGTCCGCAACGGACAGGGGGTCAGGGCTACACCTTC.

The rearrangement joins TRBV28 to TRBJ2-7, with D maybe TRBD1 (7 bases). Between the trimmed V and J ends, which lost 3 bases and 1 base, there was a span of 10 bases. This CDR3 spans 14 amino acids. Germline V lookup: CDR1 MDHEN, CDR2 SYDVKM. DNA of the CDR3: TGTGCCAGCAGTTTCAGGGGGAGGTCCTACGAGCAGTACTTC. This sequence encodes CASSFRGRSYEQYF.

This clone has a single count. The V gene is TRBV19, the J gene TRBJ2-7, with D maybe TRBD2 (5 bases). CDR3 length: 14 amino acids. CDR1 and CDR2 (germline): LNHDA, SQIVND (reference sequence). V was clipped by 5 bases and J by 7 bases, with 18 bases between them. This chain's CDR3 is CASSYNGPGWEQYF. Here the CDR3 DNA reads TGTGCCAGTAGTTACAATGGACCGGGATGGGAGCAGTACTTC. Filled out from reference TRBV19 and TRBJ2-7, the complete variable domain reads DGGITQSPKYLFRKEGQNVTLSCEQNLNHDAMYWYRQDPGQGLRLIYYSQIVNDFQKGDIAEGYSVSREKKESFPLTVTSAQKNPTAFYLCASSYNGPGWEQYFGPGTRLTVT.

The chain couples TRBV4-3 to TRBJ1-5; D is undetermined. Trimming stripped 0 bases from V and 7 bases from J, with 7 bases between. The CDR3 spans 13 residues. Germline V gene data show CDR1 as LGHNA and CDR2 as YSLEER. CDR3 sequence: CASSQDPGQPQHF. The CDR3 region has the DNA TGCGCCAGCAGCCAAGATCCCGGACAGCCCCAGCATTTT.

The chain joins TRBV4-1 to TRBJ2-1; D could derive from TRBD1 or TRBD2 (5 bases each). The V and J ends lost 5 bases and 6 bases respectively, with 14 bases between them. The CDR3 consists of 14 residues. The V gene's germline CDR1 is MGHRA and CDR2 YSYEKL. CDR3 nucleotides: TGCGCCAGCAGCGGTTGGGGGATTTCCAATGAGCAGTTCTTC. It yields the protein CASSGWGISNEQFF.

This clone has just one count. The rearrangement uses TRBV12-5 and TRBJ1-6; no definite D call. CDR1 is LGHNT and CDR2 is FRNRAP in the germline V gene. Trimming left V 9 bases short and J 9 bases short, with 9 bases between. CDR3 length: 11 amino acids. This CDR3 reads CAREESSPLHF. The CDR3 region has the DNA TGTGCTAGAGAAGAGAGTTCACCCCTCCACTTT.